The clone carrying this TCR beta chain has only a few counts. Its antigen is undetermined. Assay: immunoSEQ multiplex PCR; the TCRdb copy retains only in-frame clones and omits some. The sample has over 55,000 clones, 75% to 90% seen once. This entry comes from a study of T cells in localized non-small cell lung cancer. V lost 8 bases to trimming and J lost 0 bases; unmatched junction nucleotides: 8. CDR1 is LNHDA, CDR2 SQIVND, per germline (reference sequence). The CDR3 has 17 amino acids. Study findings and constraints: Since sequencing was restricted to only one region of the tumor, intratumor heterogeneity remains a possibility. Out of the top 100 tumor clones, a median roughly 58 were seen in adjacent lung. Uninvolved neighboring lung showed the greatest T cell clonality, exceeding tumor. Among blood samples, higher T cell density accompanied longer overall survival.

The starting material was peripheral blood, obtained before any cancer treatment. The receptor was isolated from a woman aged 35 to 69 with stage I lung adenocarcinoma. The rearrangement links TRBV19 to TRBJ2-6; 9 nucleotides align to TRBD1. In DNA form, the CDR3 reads TGTGCCAGTTATCGACAGGGGGGGCCCTCTGGGGCCAACGTCCTGACTTTC. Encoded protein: CASYRQGGPSGANVLTF.